The rows below give T cell receptor beta chains drawn from one sample of a study of blood T cell repertoires in COVID-19. Method: immunoSEQ multiplex PCR; TCRdb's copy keeps in-frame clones and lacks some. This table holds more than 95,000 clones, roughly nine tenths found once. The sample was peripheral blood. These receptors were taken from a woman between 55 and 75 years old with acute or convalescent COVID-19. Both conserved end residues are part of each CDR3. D genes are given only for firm matches.

TRBJ1-1 TRBV3-1/TRBV3-2 NA CASSQDSRGEAFF
TRBJ2-7 TRBV30 TRBD1 CAWAGTGIYEQYF
TRBJ2-2 TRBV27 TRBD2 CASSPAKGLVNTGELFF
TRBJ2-1 TRBV13 TRBD2 CASRAEGLARNEQFF
TRBJ2-7 TRBV10-2 TRBD2 CASSELDGRAFGEQYF
TRBJ2-1 TRBV6-5 TRBD2 CASSSIAGGSYNEQFF
TRBJ1-2 TRBV5-1 NA CASSLSSSNYGYTF
TRBJ2-2 TRBV5-1 TRBD2 CASSSGRTSGSTGELFF
TRBJ2-1 TRBV6-5 TRBD2 CASSVELAEYNEQFF
TRBJ2-2 TRBV10-1 TRBD2 CASSDHGTRHGELFF
TRBJ1-4 TRBV27 NA CASSSIRHRDEKLFF
TRBJ1-5 TRBV29-1 TRBD1 CSGDRDGNQPQHF